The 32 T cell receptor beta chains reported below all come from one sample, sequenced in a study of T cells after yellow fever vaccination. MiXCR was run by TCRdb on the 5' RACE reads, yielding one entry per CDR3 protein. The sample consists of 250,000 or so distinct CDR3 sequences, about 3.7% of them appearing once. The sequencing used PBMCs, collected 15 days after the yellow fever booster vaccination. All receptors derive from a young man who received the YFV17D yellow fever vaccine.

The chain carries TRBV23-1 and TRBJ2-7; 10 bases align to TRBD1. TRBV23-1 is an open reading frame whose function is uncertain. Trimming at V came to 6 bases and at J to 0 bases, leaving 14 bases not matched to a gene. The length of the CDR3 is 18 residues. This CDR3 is CASSRGRDRGRSSYEQYF. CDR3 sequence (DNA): TGCGCCAGCAGCCGGGGCCGGGACAGGGGCCGAAGCTCCTACGAGCAGTACTTC.

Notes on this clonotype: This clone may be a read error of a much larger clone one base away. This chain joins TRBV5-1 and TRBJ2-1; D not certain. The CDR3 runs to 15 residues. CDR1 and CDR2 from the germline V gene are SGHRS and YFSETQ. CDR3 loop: CASSPAVGSYTEQFF. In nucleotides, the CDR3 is TGCGCCAGCAGCCCGGCCGTCGGATCCTACACTGAGCAGTTCTTC. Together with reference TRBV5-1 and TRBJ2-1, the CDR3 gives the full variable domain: KAGVTQTPRYLIKTRGQQVTLSCSPISGHRSVSWYQQTPGQGLQFLFEYFSETQRNKGNFPGRFSGRQFSNSRSEMNVSTLELGDSALYLCASSPAVGSYTEQFFGPGTRLTVL.

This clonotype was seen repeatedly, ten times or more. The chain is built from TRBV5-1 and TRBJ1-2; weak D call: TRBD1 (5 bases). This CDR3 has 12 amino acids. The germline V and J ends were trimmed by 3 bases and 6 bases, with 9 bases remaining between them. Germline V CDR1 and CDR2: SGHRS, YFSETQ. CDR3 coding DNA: TGCGCCAGCAGCTCCGACAGAAATGGCTACACCTTC. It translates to CASSSDRNGYTF.

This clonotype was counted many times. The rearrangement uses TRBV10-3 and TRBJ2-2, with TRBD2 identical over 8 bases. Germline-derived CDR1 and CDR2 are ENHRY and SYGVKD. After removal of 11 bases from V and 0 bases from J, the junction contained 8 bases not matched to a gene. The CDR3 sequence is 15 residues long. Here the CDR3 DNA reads TGTGCCGCCGGTTCGGGGGGGGCGAACACCGGGGAGCTGTTTTTT. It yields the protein CAAGSGGANTGELFF.

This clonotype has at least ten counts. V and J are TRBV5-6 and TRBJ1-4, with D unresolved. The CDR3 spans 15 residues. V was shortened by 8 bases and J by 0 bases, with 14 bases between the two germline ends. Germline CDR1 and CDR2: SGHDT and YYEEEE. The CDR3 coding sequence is TGTGCCAGTTCTTATCCCGCGGCAACTAATGAAAAACTGTTTTTT. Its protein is CASSYPAATNEKLFF. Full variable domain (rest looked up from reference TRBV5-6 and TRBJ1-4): DAGVTQSPTHLIKTRGQQVTLRCSPKSGHDTVSWYQQALGQGPQFIFQYYEEEERQRGNFPDRFSGHQFPNYSSELNVNALLLGDSALYLCASSYPAATNEKLFFGSGTQLSVL.

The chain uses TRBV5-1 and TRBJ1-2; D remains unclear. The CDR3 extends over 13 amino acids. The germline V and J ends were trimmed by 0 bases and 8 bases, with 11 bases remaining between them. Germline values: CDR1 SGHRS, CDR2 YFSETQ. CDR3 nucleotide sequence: TGCGCCAGCAGCTTGGTGGGCAGTCGGGGCTACACCTTC. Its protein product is CASSLVGSRGYTF.

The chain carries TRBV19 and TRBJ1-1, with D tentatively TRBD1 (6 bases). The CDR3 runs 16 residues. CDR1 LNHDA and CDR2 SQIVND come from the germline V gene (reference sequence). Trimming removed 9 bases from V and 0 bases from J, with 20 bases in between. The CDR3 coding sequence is TGTGCCAGCCAAGTAGGGGGGGGGCGGTTGAACACTGAAGCTTTCTTT. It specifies CASQVGGGRLNTEAFF.

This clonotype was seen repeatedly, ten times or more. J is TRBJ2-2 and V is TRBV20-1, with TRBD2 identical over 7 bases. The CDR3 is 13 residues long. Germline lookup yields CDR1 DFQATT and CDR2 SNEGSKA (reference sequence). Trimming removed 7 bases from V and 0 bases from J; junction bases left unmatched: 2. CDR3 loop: CSGGGTNTGELFF. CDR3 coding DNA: TGCAGTGGGGGAGGGACGAACACCGGGGAGCTGTTTTTT.

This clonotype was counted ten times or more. The CDR3 nucleotides are TGTGCCAGCAGTCCCAATATAGAGAATGAGCAGTTCTTC. Encoded protein: CASSPNIENEQFF. V and J are TRBV12-3 or TRBV12-4 and TRBJ2-1; D call uncertain. The ends were cut back, 5 bases at V and 7 bases at J, with 12 bases in the middle. This CDR3 has 13 residues.

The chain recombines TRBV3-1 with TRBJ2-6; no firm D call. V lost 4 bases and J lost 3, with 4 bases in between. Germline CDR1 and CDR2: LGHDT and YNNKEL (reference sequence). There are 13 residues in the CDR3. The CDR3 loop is CASSLGGANVLTF. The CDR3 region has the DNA TGTGCCAGCAGCCTTGGTGGGGCCAACGTCCTGACTTTC.

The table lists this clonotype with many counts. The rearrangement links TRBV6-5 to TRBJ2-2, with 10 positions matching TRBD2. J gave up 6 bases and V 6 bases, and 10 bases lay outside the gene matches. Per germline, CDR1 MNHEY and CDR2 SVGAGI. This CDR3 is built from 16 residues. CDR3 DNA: TGTGCCAGCAGCCGACCTAGCGGGGGTCTCTCCGGGGAGCTGTTTTTT. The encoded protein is CASSRPSGGLSGELFF.

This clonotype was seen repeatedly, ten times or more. The DNA of the CDR3 is TGCGCCAGCAACGACCCTAAGGCTAGAGAGACCCAGTACTTC. Its protein is CASNDPKARETQYF. V is TRBV5-1 and J is TRBJ2-5; no firm D call. There are 14 residues in the CDR3. V was pared by 6 bases and J by 4 bases, with 16 bases between. CDR1 SGHRS and CDR2 YFSETQ come from the germline V gene.

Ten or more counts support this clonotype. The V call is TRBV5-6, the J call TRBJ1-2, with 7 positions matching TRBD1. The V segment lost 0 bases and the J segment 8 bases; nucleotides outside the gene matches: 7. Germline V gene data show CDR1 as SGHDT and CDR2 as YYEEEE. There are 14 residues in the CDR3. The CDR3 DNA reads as TGTGCCAGCAGCTTGGGGACAGGACTCGGGGGCTACACCTTC. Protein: CASSLGTGLGGYTF.

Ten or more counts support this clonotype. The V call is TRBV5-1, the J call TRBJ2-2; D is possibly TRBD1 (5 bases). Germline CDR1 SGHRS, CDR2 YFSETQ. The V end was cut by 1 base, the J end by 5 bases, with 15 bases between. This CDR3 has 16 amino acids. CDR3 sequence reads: CASSLSIGDGTGELFF. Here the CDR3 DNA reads TGCGCCAGCAGCTTGAGTATAGGGGATGGTACCGGGGAGCTGTTTTTT.

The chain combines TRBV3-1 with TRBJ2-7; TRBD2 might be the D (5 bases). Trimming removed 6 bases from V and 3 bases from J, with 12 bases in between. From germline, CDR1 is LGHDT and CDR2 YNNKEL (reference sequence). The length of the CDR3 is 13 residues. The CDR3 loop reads CASRPGGVYEQYF. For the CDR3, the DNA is TGTGCCAGCAGGCCCGGAGGAGTCTACGAGCAGTACTTC.

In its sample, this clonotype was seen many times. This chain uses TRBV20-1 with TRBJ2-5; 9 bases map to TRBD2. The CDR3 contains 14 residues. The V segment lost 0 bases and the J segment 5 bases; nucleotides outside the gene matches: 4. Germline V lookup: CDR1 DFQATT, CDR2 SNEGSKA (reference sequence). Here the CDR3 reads CSARDMRGGETQYF. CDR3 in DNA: TGCAGTGCTAGAGATATGCGGGGGGGCGAGACCCAGTACTTC.

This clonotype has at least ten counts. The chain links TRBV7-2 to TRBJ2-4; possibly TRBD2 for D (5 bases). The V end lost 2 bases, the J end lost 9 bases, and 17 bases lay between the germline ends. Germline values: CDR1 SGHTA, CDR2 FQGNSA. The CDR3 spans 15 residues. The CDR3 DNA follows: TGTGCCAGCAGCTTACGAGTGATGGGAGACGGCATTCAGTACTTC. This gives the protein CASSLRVMGDGIQYF.

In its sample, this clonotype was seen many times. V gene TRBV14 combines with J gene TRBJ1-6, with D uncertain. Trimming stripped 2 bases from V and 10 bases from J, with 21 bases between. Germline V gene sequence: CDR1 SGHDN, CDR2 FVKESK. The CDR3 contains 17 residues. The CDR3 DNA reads TGTGCCAGCAGCCAATCGTGGACGGCCAGTATCAGATCACCCCTCCACTTT. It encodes CASSQSWTASIRSPLHF.

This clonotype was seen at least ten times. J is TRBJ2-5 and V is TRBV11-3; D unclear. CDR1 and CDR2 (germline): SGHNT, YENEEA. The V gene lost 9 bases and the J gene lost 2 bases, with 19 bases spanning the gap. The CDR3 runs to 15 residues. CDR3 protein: CARPLGSNAQETQYF. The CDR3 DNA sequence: TGTGCCAGGCCTTTAGGCAGCAATGCACAAGAGACCCAGTACTTC.

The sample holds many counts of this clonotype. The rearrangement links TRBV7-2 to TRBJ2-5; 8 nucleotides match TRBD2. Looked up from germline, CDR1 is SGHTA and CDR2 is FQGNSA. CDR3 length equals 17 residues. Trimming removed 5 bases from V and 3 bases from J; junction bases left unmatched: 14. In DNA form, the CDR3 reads TGTGCCAGCAGCAATATCACCGGGGGGGCGTCGGAAGAGACCCAGTACTTC. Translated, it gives CASSNITGGASEETQYF.

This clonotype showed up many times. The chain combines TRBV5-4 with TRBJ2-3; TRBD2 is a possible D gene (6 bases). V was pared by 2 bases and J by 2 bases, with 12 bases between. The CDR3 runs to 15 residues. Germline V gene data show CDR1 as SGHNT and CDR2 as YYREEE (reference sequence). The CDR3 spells CASSLMGGFTDTQYF. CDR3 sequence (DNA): TGTGCCAGCAGCTTAATGGGGGGTTTCACAGATACGCAGTATTTT.

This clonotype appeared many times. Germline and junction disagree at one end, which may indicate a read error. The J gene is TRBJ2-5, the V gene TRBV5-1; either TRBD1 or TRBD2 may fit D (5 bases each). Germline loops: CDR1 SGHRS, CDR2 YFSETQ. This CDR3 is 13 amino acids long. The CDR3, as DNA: TGTGCCAGCTCACCAGGGACCCAAGAGACCCAGTACTTC. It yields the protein CASSPGTQETQYF.

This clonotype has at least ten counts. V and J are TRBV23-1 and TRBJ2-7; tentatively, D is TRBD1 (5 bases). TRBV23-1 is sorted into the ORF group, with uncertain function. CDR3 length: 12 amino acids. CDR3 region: CACRAHIYEQYV. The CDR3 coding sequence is TGCGCCTGCAGGGCCCACATTTACGAGCAGTACGTC.

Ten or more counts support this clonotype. The CDR3 nucleotides are TGTGCCAGCAGCTCGGGGATGAACACCGGGGAGCTGTTTTTT. This translates into CASSSGMNTGELFF. The rearrangement links TRBV7-2 to TRBJ2-2; D may be TRBD2 (5 bases). The V and J ends lost 4 bases and 1 base respectively, with 7 bases between them. Germline V gene data show CDR1 as SGHTA and CDR2 as FQGNSA. The CDR3 loop spans 14 amino acids.

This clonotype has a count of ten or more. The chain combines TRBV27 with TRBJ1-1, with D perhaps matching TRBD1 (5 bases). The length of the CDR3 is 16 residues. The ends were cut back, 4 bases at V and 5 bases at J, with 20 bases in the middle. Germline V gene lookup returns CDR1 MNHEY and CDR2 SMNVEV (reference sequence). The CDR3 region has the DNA TGTGCCAGCAGTTCCCAGGGCGGCAGGGCGGGGACTGAAGCTTTCTTT. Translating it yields CASSSQGGRAGTEAFF.

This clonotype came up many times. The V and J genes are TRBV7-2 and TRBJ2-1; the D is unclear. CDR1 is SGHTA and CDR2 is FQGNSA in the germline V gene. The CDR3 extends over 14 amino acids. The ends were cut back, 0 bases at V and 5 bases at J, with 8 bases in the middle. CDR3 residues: CASSLASQNNEQFF. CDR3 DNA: TGTGCCAGCAGCTTAGCGAGCCAGAACAATGAGCAGTTCTTC. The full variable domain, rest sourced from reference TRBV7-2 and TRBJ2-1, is GAGVSQSPSNKVTEKGKDVELRCDPISGHTALYWYRQSLGQGLEFLIYFQGNSAPDKSGLPSDRFSAERTGGSVSTLTIQRTQQEDSAVYLCASSLASQNNEQFFGPGTRLTVL.

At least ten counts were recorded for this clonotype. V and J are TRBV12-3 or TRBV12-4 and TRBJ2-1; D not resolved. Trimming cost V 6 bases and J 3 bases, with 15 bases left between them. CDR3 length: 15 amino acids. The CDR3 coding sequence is TGTGCCAGCAGGCCCTCGCGGAGAATCTACAATGAGCAGTTCTTC. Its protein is CASRPSRRIYNEQFF.

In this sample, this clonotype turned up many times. The CDR3 DNA is TGCAGTGCTAGAGGGACAGGAAATTACGAGCAGTACGTC. This gives the protein CSARGTGNYEQYV. The genes are TRBV20-1 and TRBJ2-7; 7 positions agree with TRBD1. Germline CDR1 DFQATT, CDR2 SNEGSKA (reference sequence). The CDR3 is made up of 13 amino acids. The J segment lost 4 bases and the V segment lost 1 base, leaving 4 bases of the junction unmatched.

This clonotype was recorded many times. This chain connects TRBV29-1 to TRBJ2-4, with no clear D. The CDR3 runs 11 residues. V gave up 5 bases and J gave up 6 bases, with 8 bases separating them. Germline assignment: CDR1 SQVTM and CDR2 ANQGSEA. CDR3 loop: CSVSGRNIQYF. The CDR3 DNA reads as TGCAGCGTTTCGGGCAGAAACATTCAGTACTTC. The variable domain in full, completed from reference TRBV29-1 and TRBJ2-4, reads SAVISQKPSRDICQRGTSLTIQCQVDSQVTMMFWYRQQPGQSLTLIATANQGSEATYESGFVIDKFPISRPNLTFSTLTVSNMSPEDSSIYLCSVSGRNIQYFGAGTRLSVL.

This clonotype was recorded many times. CDR3 DNA sequence: TGTGCCAGCAGCTTAGGATTTGACTATGGCTACACCTTC. Protein product: CASSLGFDYGYTF. The V call is TRBV7-2, the J call TRBJ1-2, with no clear D. Germline lookup yields CDR1 SGHTA and CDR2 FQGNSA. The CDR3 loop spans 13 amino acids. The V and J ends lost 1 base and 3 bases respectively, with 6 bases between them.

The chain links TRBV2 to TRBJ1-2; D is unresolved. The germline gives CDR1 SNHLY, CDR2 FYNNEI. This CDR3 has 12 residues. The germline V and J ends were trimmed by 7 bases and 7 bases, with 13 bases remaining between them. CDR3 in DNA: TGTGCCAGCATAGGGATCGTGGTTGGCTACACCTTC. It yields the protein CASIGIVVGYTF.

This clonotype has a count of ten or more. The CDR3 DNA reads TGTGCCAGCAGCTTTGGCGTCGCACCTCAGCCCCAGCATTTT. It specifies CASSFGVAPQPQHF. The chain uses TRBV7-9 and TRBJ1-5; D remains ambiguous. Trimming removed 3 bases at V and 6 bases at J, with 12 bases between. Germline-derived CDR1 and CDR2 are SEHNR and FQNEAQ (reference sequence). The CDR3 loop spans 14 amino acids.